This T cell receptor beta chain was retrieved from a study of blood T cells in healthy people across ages. CDR3 length: 15 residues. V was trimmed by 4 bases and J by 4 bases, leaving 16 bases between them. Per germline, CDR1 SGHDN and CDR2 FVKESK. Next came a second PCR, run for about 7 to 12 cycles, which used a sample-barcoded 5' primer along with a J-beta primer mix. TCRdb called the 5' RACE reads again in MiXCR, with one record for every CDR3 protein. The sample contains about 680,000 distinct CDR3 sequences, around 49% of which appear only once. The sample providers were healthy Caucasian people from Russia, aged about 6 to 90. Each sample had at least 7 million PBMCs isolated. Per sample, no less than 5 micrograms of total RNA were extracted.

The chain combines TRBV14 with TRBJ1-2, with D perhaps matching TRBD1 (6 bases). This TCR derives from a woman aged 60-75 years in good health. Sequencing was performed on blood. CDR3 amino acids: CASSRGQLTIYGYTF. The DNA for the CDR3 is TGTGCCAGCAGCCGAGGACAGCTTACCATCTATGGCTACACCTTC.